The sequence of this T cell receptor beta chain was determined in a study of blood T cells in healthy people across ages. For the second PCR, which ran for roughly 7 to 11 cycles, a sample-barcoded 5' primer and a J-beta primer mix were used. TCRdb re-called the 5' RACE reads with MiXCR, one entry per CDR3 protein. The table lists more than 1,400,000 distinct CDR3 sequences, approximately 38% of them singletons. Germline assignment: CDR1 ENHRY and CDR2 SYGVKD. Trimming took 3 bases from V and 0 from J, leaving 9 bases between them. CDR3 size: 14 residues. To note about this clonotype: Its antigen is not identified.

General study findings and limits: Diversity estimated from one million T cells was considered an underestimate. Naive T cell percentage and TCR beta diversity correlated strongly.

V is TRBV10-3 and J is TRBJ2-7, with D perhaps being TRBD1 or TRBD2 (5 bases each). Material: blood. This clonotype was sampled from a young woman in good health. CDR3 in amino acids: CAISDMGDSYEQYF. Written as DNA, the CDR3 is TGTGCCATCAGTGATATGGGGGACTCCTACGAGCAGTACTTC.